The 3 T cell receptor beta chains below all came from one sample that was sequenced in a study of cytomegalovirus exposure and HLA in healthy donors. PCR involved 60 Vbeta and 13 Jbeta primers. Libraries were prepared by immunoSEQ multiplex PCR; TCRdb keeps only in-frame clonotypes and omits some of them. Found here are roughly 140,000 clones, about 64% of them singletons; the top ten hold roughly 7%. Sequenced material: PBMCs. The source of these receptors is a woman aged 55-69 years in good health and CMV-seropositive.

This clone was seen once. The gene calls are TRBV2 and TRBJ2-7; 9 nucleotides match TRBD2. The CDR3 loop spans 15 amino acids. Trimming at V came to 6 bases and at J to 3 bases, leaving 9 bases not matched to a gene. Germline loops: CDR1 SNHLY, CDR2 FYNNEI. In DNA form, the CDR3 reads TGTGCCAGCAGGTCGACCCTAGCGGGGAACTACGAGCAGTACTTC. Protein: CASRSTLAGNYEQYF.

As for this clone: Other DNA variants within this sample encode the same CDR3. This chain connects TRBV5-1 to TRBJ2-3, with a possible D match to TRBD1 (6 bases). Trimming took off 2 bases at V and 0 bases at J, with 7 bases between the two ends. This CDR3 spans 14 amino acids. Germline V gives CDR1 SGHRS, CDR2 YFSETQ. CDR3 DNA sequence: TGCGCCAGCAGCTTAGGACAGAGCACAGATACGCAGTATTTT. This translates into CASSLGQSTDTQYF.

The rearrangement links TRBV27 to TRBJ2-7; TRBD1 aligns across 7 bases. V lost 2 bases and J lost 3; bases outside the gene matches: 4. CDR3 length: 14 residues. CDR1 and CDR2 from the germline V gene are MNHEY and SMNVEV (reference sequence). CDR3 amino acids: CASSLVPGGYEQYF. In DNA, the CDR3 is TGTGCCAGCAGTTTAGTGCCAGGGGGCTACGAGCAGTACTTC.